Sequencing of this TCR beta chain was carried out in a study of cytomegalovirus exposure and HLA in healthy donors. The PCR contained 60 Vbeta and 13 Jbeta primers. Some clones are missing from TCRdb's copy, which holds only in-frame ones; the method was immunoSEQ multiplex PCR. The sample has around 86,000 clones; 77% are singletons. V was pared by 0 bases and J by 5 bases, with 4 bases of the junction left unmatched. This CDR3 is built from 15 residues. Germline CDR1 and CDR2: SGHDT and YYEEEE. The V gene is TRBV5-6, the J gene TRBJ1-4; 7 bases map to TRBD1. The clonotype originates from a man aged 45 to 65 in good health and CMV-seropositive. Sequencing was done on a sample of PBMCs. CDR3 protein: CASSLETGRNEKLFF. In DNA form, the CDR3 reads TGTGCCAGCAGCTTGGAGACAGGGCGCAATGAAAAACTGTTTTTT.